This T cell receptor beta chain is from a study of blood T cell repertoires in COVID-19. For the study at large: The origin of the acute and convalescent COVID-19 samples was the United States, Italy and Spain. Sources were T cells, B-cell-depleted T cells, or PBMCs; the material itself was cDNA or gDNA.

The table came from immunoSEQ multiplex PCR; TCRdb's copy has only in-frame clones and leaves some out. The table records 110,000 or so clones, 85% of them present only once. The Seattle site enrolled patients during active infection and followed them longitudinally. The germline CDR1 and CDR2 sequences are KGHSH and LQKENI. Germline trimming cut 4 bases from V and 4 bases from J; bases unmatched to any gene: 7. The CDR3 totals 15 residues. The V and J genes are TRBV18 and TRBJ2-7; TRBD2 matches at 10 bases. The sequence came from a woman aged 60-75 years with COVID-19, enrolled during active disease. Specimen: peripheral blood. Here the CDR3 reads CASSLSGGLDYEQYF. The CDR3, as DNA: TGTGCCAGCTCACTTAGCGGGGGGCTGGATTACGAGCAGTACTTC.